The 11 T cell receptor beta chains below were found in one sample sequenced in a study of neurological immune-mediated disorders. Using its own MiXCR run on the 5' RACE reads, TCRdb lists one record per CDR3 protein. The data contain 55,000 to 85,000 distinct CDR3 sequences, roughly 3% of them singletons. Sequenced: PBMCs. Receptors originate from a woman between 45 and 60 years old with multiple sclerosis.

This clonotype was seen at least ten times. The gene calls are TRBV7-2 and TRBJ2-2; TRBD2 is a possible D gene (6 bases). Germline values: CDR1 SGHTA, CDR2 FQGNSA. V was shortened by 4 bases and J by 15 bases, with 12 bases between the two germline ends. This CDR3 has 11 residues. CDR3 DNA sequence: TGTGCCAGCAGCTCCCTTCGGGGGTTGTTTTTT. Its protein product is CASSSLRGLFF.

This clonotype was recorded at least ten times. The chain is built from TRBV16 and TRBJ1-1, with 7 bases fitting TRBD1. The CDR3 is 15 amino acids. V dropped 5 bases and J dropped 5; count of bases not matched to a gene: 11. CDR1 is KGHSY, CDR2 FQNENV, per germline. The CDR3 loop reads CASSAWRQGETEAFF. The CDR3 nucleotides read TGTGCCAGCAGCGCTTGGCGGCAGGGGGAGACTGAAGCTTTCTTT.

This clonotype has ten or more counts. CDR3 loop: CASTESAGTGINEQFF. CDR3 nucleotide sequence: TGTGCCAGCACCGAATCTGCCGGGACAGGGATCAATGAGCAGTTCTTC. The chain is built from TRBV7-2 and TRBJ2-1, with 9 bases identical to TRBD1. The J segment lost 6 bases and the V segment lost 7 bases, leaving 13 bases of the junction unmatched. This CDR3 spans 16 amino acids. Germline CDR1 and CDR2: SGHTA and FQGNSA.

This clonotype appeared many times. The CDR3 loop is CASSDLAGDTGELFF. Written as DNA, the CDR3 is TGTGCCAGCAGTGACTTAGCGGGAGACACCGGGGAGCTGTTTTTT. This chain connects TRBV6-4 to TRBJ2-2; 9 bases map to TRBD2. The CDR3 has 15 residues. J lost 3 bases, V lost 1 base, and 0 bases had no gene match. Germline CDR1 reads MRHNA; CDR2 reads SNTAGT.

This clonotype was counted many times. The chain is built from TRBV7-2 and TRBJ2-7, with D possibly matching TRBD1 (5 bases). CDR1 SGHTA and CDR2 FQGNSA come from the germline V gene. CDR3 length: 14 amino acids. V lost 4 bases and J 6 bases, leaving 16 bases between the germline ends. The CDR3 DNA sequence: TGTGCCAGCAGCTCAAGGACACATACCCCCGAGCAGTACTTC. This translates into CASSSRTHTPEQYF.

This clonotype was recorded many times. For the CDR3, the DNA is TGCGCCAGCAGCTTGGGATTAGCGGGGCGAAGCACAGATACGCAGTATTTT. It codes for CASSLGLAGRSTDTQYF. This sequence joins TRBV5-1 and TRBJ2-3, with 8 positions matching TRBD2. J was trimmed by 0 bases and V by 0 bases; bases with no gene match: 6. The CDR3 has 17 residues. Germline-derived CDR1 and CDR2 are SGHRS and YFSETQ.

This clonotype has a count of ten or more. The V gene is TRBV5-1, the J gene TRBJ1-1, with D possibly being TRBD1 (5 bases). The CDR3 is made up of 14 amino acids. V was cut by 4 bases and J by 1 base, with 11 bases left in between. Per germline, CDR1 SGHRS and CDR2 YFSETQ. The CDR3 nucleotides are TGCGCCAGCAGCGGGCCCGGGGGGAACACTGAAGCTTTCTTT. Encoded protein: CASSGPGGNTEAFF.

This clonotype was seen ten or more times. A read error is possible here, since a much larger clone lies one base away. The V call is TRBV5-1, the J call TRBJ2-7, with 8 bases identical to TRBD2. The germline V gene encodes CDR1 SGHRS and CDR2 YFSETQ. This CDR3 has 13 residues. Trimming removed 4 bases from V and 9 bases from J; junction bases left unmatched: 9. This CDR3 reads CASSPTGGKVQYF. Written as DNA, the CDR3 is TGCGCCAGCAGCCCTACGGGGGGGAAAGTGCAGTACTTC.

This clonotype occurred many times. The V gene is TRBV3-1, the J gene TRBJ1-5, with D possibly TRBD1 on 5 matching bases. V shed 3 bases and J shed 6 bases, with 12 bases lying between them. The CDR3 runs 14 residues. Germline V gene data show CDR1 as LGHDT and CDR2 as YNNKEL (reference sequence). The chain's CDR3 is CASSQGRRIQPQHF. Here the CDR3 DNA reads TGTGCCAGCAGCCAGGGGCGCAGGATTCAGCCCCAGCATTTT.

This clonotype was recorded at least ten times. This CDR3 is CSVENPDTQYF. CDR3 DNA sequence: TGCAGCGTTGAAAACCCAGATACGCAGTATTTT. The chain is built from TRBV29-1 and TRBJ2-3, with unresolved D. Germline CDR1 is SQVTM and CDR2 is ANQGSEA. CDR3 length equals 11 residues. V was trimmed by 2 bases and J by 4 bases, leaving 4 bases between them.

In this sample, this clonotype turned up many times. V gene TRBV12-3 or TRBV12-4 combines with J gene TRBJ2-3; possible D gene TRBD1, 6 bases. The CDR3 is 15 amino acids. V gave up 4 bases and J gave up 10 bases, with 21 bases separating them. The CDR3 DNA reads as TGTGCCAGCAGTTCGGACAGCCGGCGCCCCGAAGCGCAGTATTTT. Translating it yields CASSSDSRRPEAQYF.